This is a list of T cell receptor beta chains from one sample in a study of blood T cells in healthy people across ages. From the 5' RACE reads, TCRdb called clonotypes with MiXCR, one entry per CDR3 protein. The data contain roughly 2 million distinct CDR3 sequences, roughly 49% of them singletons. Sequences were obtained from blood. These receptors all come from a woman in her forties in good health. Both conserved end residues are part of each CDR3. The order of the fields is J gene, V gene, clone size, D gene, CDR3 DNA, CDR3 protein. The D gene is left open where the match is weak. Size values are once, few and many counts, or a class for expanded clones, and some rows have none.

J: TRBJ2-1; V: TRBV20-1; size: .; D: TRBD1; DNA: TGCAGTGCTCCTCACAGGGGAACACGGTTAAATGAGCAGTTCTTC; CDR3: CSAPHRGTRLNEQFF
J: TRBJ1-4; V: TRBV4-2; size: .; D: .; DNA: TGTGCCAGCAGCCAAGACGCCGGGGACAAACTGTTTTTT; CDR3: CASSQDAGDKLFF
J: TRBJ2-3; V: TRBV6-2/TRBV6-3; size: .; D: TRBD2; DNA: TGTGCCAGCAAACATAGCGGGATGCCAGATACGCAGTATTTT; CDR3: CASKHSGMPDTQYF
J: TRBJ1-2; V: TRBV20-1; size: once; D: TRBD1; DNA: TGCAGTGCTTTCGGACCGGGACAGGGGTTATATGGCTACACCTTC; CDR3: CSAFGPGQGLYGYTF
J: TRBJ1-2; V: TRBV5-1; size: .; D: .; DNA: TGCGCCAGCAGCTTGAGGTCAGGGGTTTATGGCTACACCTTC; CDR3: CASSLRSGVYGYTF
J: TRBJ2-7; V: TRBV20-1; size: few; D: .; DNA: TGCAGTGCTAGAGGGCGGGGCGAGCAGTACTTC; CDR3: CSARGRGEQYF
J: TRBJ2-7; V: TRBV24-1; size: .; D: TRBD1; DNA: TGTGCCACCAGTGATTTTGGGACAGGGCACAATGAGCAGTACTTC; CDR3: CATSDFGTGHNEQYF
J: TRBJ2-3; V: TRBV24-1; size: .; D: .; DNA: TGTGCCACCAGTGATCCTTCGACGGTAACAGATACGCAGTATTTT; CDR3: CATSDPSTVTDTQYF
J: TRBJ2-1; V: TRBV7-2; size: .; D: .; DNA: TGTGCCAGCAGCTACCGGGAGTGGCAGGGGCAGTTCTTC; CDR3: CASSYREWQGQFF
J: TRBJ2-3; V: TRBV13; size: .; D: TRBD1; DNA: TGTGCCAGCAGCACCCGACAGGGGTTTTTCGCAGATACGCAGTATTTT; CDR3: CASSTRQGFFADTQYF
J: TRBJ1-2; V: TRBV28; size: .; D: .; DNA: TGTGCCACCACGGACAGCACCTATGGCTACACCTTC; CDR3: CATTDSTYGYTF
J: TRBJ2-3; V: TRBV7-9; size: .; D: .; DNA: TGTGCCAGCTGCCCCCGACGCACAGATACGCAGTATTTT; CDR3: CASCPRRTDTQYF
J: TRBJ2-7; V: TRBV20-1; size: .; D: TRBD2; DNA: TGCAGTGCTAAGACTAGCGTCTCCTACGAGCAGTACTTC; CDR3: CSAKTSVSYEQYF
J: TRBJ2-1; V: TRBV29-1; size: .; D: TRBD2; DNA: TGCAGCGTTGTGGGACTCGCGGGGGGCTACAATGAGCAGTTCTTC; CDR3: CSVVGLAGGYNEQFF
J: TRBJ2-5; V: TRBV15; size: .; D: .; DNA: TGTGCCACCAGCAGAGAAAAGAGCAACCAAGAGACCCAGTACTTC; CDR3: CATSREKSNQETQYF